This paragraph covers one T cell receptor (beta chain) sequence. This entry belongs to a study of blood T cell repertoires in COVID-19. The wider study: Material from acute and convalescent COVID-19 was sourced from the United States, Italy and Spain. PBMCs, B-cell-depleted T cells, or T cells were the source of the cDNA or gDNA that made up the material.

Original data processing: Reference gene primers were amplified, and this amplification served to estimate nucleated cell counts. The data were produced by immunoSEQ multiplex PCR, yet TCRdb's version contains in-frame clones alone and is incomplete. V and J calls and clone size come straight from that table; D and trimming were deduced from the DNA. Counted here are around 300,000 clones, 88% occurring once; the ten biggest clones make up about 3%. Clinical history reported by participants formed the basis on which cohorts were assigned. V gave up 10 bases and J gave up 3 bases, with 22 bases separating them. The CDR3 contains 16 residues. Germline assignment: CDR1 MDHEN and CDR2 SYDVKM.

The TCR comes from a woman aged 50 to 65 who had recovered from COVID-19. The specimen was PBMCs or T cells enriched from blood (not recorded which). This rearrangement joins TRBV28 to TRBJ1-5; a possible D gene is TRBD1 (5 bases). The CDR3 DNA reads as TGTGCCATCGACAGAACGAAGAGGAATATCAATCAGCCCCAGCATTTT. The encoded protein is CAIDRTKRNINQPQHF.